This T cell receptor (beta chain) was sequenced in a study of technical replicates of blood from a handful of donors. Germline lookup yields CDR1 GTSNPN and CDR2 SVGIG (reference sequence). The V and J ends lost 3 bases and 2 bases respectively, with 14 bases between them. This CDR3 region has 14 residues. Profiled with immunoSEQ multiplex PCR; TCRdb holds only in-frame clones, not every one. The sample contains some 100,000 clones, roughly 95% of which appear only once. Source material: T cells isolated from PBMCs. V gene TRBV30 combines with J gene TRBJ2-7, with D possibly TRBD1 on 6 matching bases. This sequence was found in a human donor in good health. The CDR3 region is CAWRERDKTYEQYF. CDR3 DNA sequence: TGTGCCTGGAGGGAACGGGACAAGACCTACGAGCAGTACTTC.